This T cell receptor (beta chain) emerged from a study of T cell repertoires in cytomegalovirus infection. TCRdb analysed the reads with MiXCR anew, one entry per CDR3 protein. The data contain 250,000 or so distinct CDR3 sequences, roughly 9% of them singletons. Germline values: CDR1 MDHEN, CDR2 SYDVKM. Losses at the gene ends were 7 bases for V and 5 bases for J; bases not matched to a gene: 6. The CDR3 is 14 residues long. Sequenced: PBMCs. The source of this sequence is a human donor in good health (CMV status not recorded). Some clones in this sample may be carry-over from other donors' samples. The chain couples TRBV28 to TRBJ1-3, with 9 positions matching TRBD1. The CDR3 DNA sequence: TGTGCCAGCAAACAGGGGGCGAGAAGAAACACCATATATTTT. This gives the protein CASKQGARRNTIYF.